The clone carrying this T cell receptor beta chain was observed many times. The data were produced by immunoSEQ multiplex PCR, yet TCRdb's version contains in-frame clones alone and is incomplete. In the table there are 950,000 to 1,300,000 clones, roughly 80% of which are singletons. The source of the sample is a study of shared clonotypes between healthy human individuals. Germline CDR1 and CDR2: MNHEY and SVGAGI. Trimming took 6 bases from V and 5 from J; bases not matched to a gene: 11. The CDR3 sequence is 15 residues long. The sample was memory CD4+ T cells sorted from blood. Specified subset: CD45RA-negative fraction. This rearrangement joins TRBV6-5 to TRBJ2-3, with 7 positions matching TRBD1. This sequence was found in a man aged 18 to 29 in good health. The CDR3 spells CASRPQGPSGDTQYF. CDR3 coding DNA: TGTGCCAGCAGACCACAGGGGCCCTCCGGAGATACGCAGTATTTT.